This entry is about one TCR beta chain. These data are taken from a study of blood T cell repertoires in COVID-19. The CDR3 is 16 amino acids. Using immunoSEQ multiplex PCR, the repertoire was profiled, and TCRdb retains in-frame clones only, with some absent. The sample records 90,000 to 120,000 clones, 70% to 80% being singletons. The sequence was collected from a man between 65 and 85 years old with active or convalescent COVID-19. The chain employs TRBV21-1 and TRBJ1-3; TRBD1 was called by the table and not checked on the DNA. TRBV21-1 is shown as a pseudogene. The specimen sequenced was peripheral blood. CDR3 sequence: CASSKARTGLGNTIYF. The CDR3 region has the DNA TGTGCCAGCAGCAAAGCACGGACAGGGCTTGGAAACACCATATATTTT.